A selection of T cell receptor beta chains follows, all from one sample in a study of T cells in localized non-small cell lung cancer. The data were produced by immunoSEQ multiplex PCR, yet TCRdb's version contains in-frame clones alone and is incomplete. The repertoire includes about 35,000 clones, over 75% of them detected once, and 17% sits in the top ten. The sample here was peripheral blood, taken before any cancer treatment. All receptors derive from a male donor aged 60 or older with stage III squamous cell lung carcinoma. Both conserved end residues are part of each CDR3. D genes are given only for firm matches. Only some rows state a clone size, as once, few, many or a class for expanded clones.

clone_size	j_call	v_call	d_call	cdr3_aa	cdr3_nt
.	TRBJ1-1	TRBV5-6	.	CASSLVRQNTEAFF	TGTGCCAGCAGCTTGGTTCGACAGAACACTGAAGCTTTCTTT
.	TRBJ2-5	TRBV5-4	.	CASRRRAGETQYF	TGTGCCAGCAGGAGGAGGGCAGGGGAAACCCAGTACTTC
once	TRBJ1-1	TRBV2	.	CASSLSETEAFF	TGTGCCAGCAGTCTGAGTGAAACTGAAGCTTTCTTT
.	TRBJ2-5	TRBV1	.	CTSSQGLREGGVQETQYF	TGCACCAGCAGCCAAGGTCTTCGAGAGGGAGGGGTCCAAGAGACCCAGTACTTC
.	TRBJ1-5	TRBV5-4	TRBD1	CASSDRGENQPQHF	TGTGCCAGCAGCGACAGGGGAGAAAATCAGCCCCAGCATTTT
.	TRBJ2-1	TRBV5-1	.	CASTQDLQSYNEQFF	TGCGCCAGCACTCAGGACTTACAGTCCTACAATGAGCAGTTCTTC
.	TRBJ2-1	TRBV7-9	.	CASSHQRDEQFF	TGTGCCAGCAGCCATCAAAGAGATGAGCAGTTCTTC
.	TRBJ1-2	TRBV6-5	TRBD1	CASRRPGQGDNGYTF	TGTGCCAGCAGGCGCCCGGGACAGGGTGACAATGGCTACACCTTC
.	TRBJ2-7	TRBV5-4	.	CASSPDGGRYEQYF	TGTGCCAGCAGCCCCGATGGGGGGCGCTACGAGCAGTACTTC
.	TRBJ1-3	TRBV6-1	TRBD1	CAAGTGERNTIYF	TGTGCCGCCGGGACAGGAGAACGAAACACCATATATTTT
once	TRBJ2-7	TRBV6-1	.	CASSRGEAYEQYF	TGTGCCAGCAGTAGGGGGGAAGCGTACGAGCAGTACTTC
once	TRBJ1-5	TRBV5-4	.	CASSLGVGGGQPQHF	TGTGCCAGCAGCTTGGGGGTGGGGGGCGGTCAGCCCCAGCATTTT
.	TRBJ2-1	TRBV18	.	CASSPDHGEQFF	TGTGCCAGCTCACCAGATCACGGTGAGCAGTTCTTC
.	TRBJ2-1	TRBV27	TRBD1	CASPGQAMYNEQFF	TGTGCCAGCCCCGGACAGGCGATGTACAATGAGCAGTTCTTC
.	TRBJ1-1	TRBV7-2	.	CASSYLGNMNTEAFF	TGTGCCAGCAGCTACCTAGGGAACATGAACACTGAAGCTTTCTTT
.	TRBJ1-1	TRBV6-1	.	CASNWGSMNTEAFF	TGTGCCAGCAATTGGGGCAGCATGAACACTGAAGCTTTCTTT
few	TRBJ1-2	TRBV7-9	.	CASSLLQVNYTF	TGTGCCAGCAGCTTATTGCAGGTCAATTACACCTTC
.	TRBJ1-6	TRBV4-2	TRBD1	CASTDFRGGSPLHF	TGTGCCAGCACCGATTTCAGGGGGGGATCACCCCTCCACTTT
.	TRBJ1-2	TRBV27	TRBD1	CASSLTGSYGYTF	TGTGCCAGCAGTCTGACAGGGAGTTATGGCTACACCTTC
.	TRBJ1-2	TRBV14	TRBD1	CASSQPTGAYGYTF	TGTGCCAGCAGCCAACCTACAGGGGCCTATGGCTACACCTTC
.	TRBJ2-3	TRBV9	.	CASSVEGGLGADTQYF	TGTGCCAGCAGCGTAGAGGGGGGTTTAGGGGCAGATACGCAGTATTTT
.	TRBJ2-7	TRBV6-6	.	CASSYSLGYEQYF	TGTGCCAGCAGTTACTCGCTGGGGTACGAGCAGTACTTC
.	TRBJ2-7	TRBV27	.	CASSLSPRGHEQYF	TGTGCCAGCAGTTTAAGTCCCAGGGGCCACGAGCAGTACTTC
.	TRBJ2-5	TRBV29-1	.	CSVEVTIETQYF	TGCAGCGTTGAAGTGACGATAGAGACCCAGTACTTC
.	TRBJ2-2	TRBV2	.	CASSEVNTGELFF	TGTGCCAGCAGTGAAGTAAACACCGGGGAGCTGTTTTTT
.	TRBJ2-1	TRBV6-1	TRBD1	CASSSLQGSYNEQFF	TGTGCCAGCAGCAGCCTACAGGGGTCCTACAATGAGCAGTTCTTC
.	TRBJ1-1	TRBV11-2	.	CASSLEGDYTEAFF	TGTGCCAGCAGCTTAGAAGGTGATTACACTGAAGCTTTCTTT
.	TRBJ2-7	TRBV6-1	TRBD1	CASSEGTGTYYEQYF	TGTGCCAGCAGTGAAGGGACAGGAACTTACTACGAGCAGTACTTC
.	TRBJ2-7	TRBV7-8	.	CASSSRTSYEQYF	TGTGCCAGCAGCTCCCGGACGTCCTACGAGCAGTACTTC
.	TRBJ1-1	TRBV30	.	CAWSTWGGPNTEAFF	TGTGCCTGGAGTACTTGGGGGGGGCCGAACACTGAAGCTTTCTTT
.	TRBJ2-5	TRBV2	.	CASSEVSEEETQYF	TGTGCCAGCAGTGAAGTTTCAGAAGAGGAGACCCAGTACTTC
.	TRBJ1-2	TRBV6-1	.	CASRLTETGYTF	TGTGCCAGCAGATTAACCGAGACTGGCTACACCTTC
.	TRBJ1-6	TRBV9	.	CASSPVMGARTPLHF	TGTGCCAGCAGCCCGGTGATGGGGGCGCGGACACCCCTCCACTTT
.	TRBJ2-5	TRBV7-2	TRBD2	CASSLLAGVPETQYF	TGTGCCAGCAGCCTACTAGCGGGGGTCCCAGAGACCCAGTACTTC
.	TRBJ2-2	TRBV2	TRBD2	CASSGTSKGELFF	TGTGCCAGCAGCGGGACTAGCAAAGGGGAGCTGTTTTTT